These 9 T cell receptor beta chains originate from one sample sequenced in a study of blood T cells in healthy people across ages. The use of a sample-barcoded 5' primer and a J-beta primer mix characterized a second PCR of roughly 7 to 12 cycles. TCRdb used MiXCR to reprocess the 5' RACE reads, holding one entry per CDR3 protein. The sample includes around 1,100,000 distinct CDR3 sequences, more than 30% of them seen just once. The specimen was blood. Receptor source: a man younger than 35 in good health.

The chain has TRBV3-1 and TRBJ2-3; TRBD2 might be the D (5 bases). Trimming cost V 2 bases and J 5 bases, with 11 bases left between them. Germline V gene lookup returns CDR1 LGHDT and CDR2 YNNKEL (reference sequence). This CDR3 comprises 14 residues. The CDR3 region is CASSQREWLDTQYF. The CDR3 nucleotides read TGTGCCAGCAGCCAACGGGAATGGCTAGATACGCAGTATTTT.

The chain employs TRBV6-5 and TRBJ1-1; a possible D gene is TRBD1 (5 bases). Germline V CDR1 and CDR2: MNHEY, SVGAGI. Trimming shortened V by 4 bases and J by 7 bases, and 10 bases separated the two germline ends. CDR3 length equals 12 residues. CDR3 protein: CASSLGPHEAFF. CDR3 bases: TGTGCCAGCAGTTTGGGACCCCATGAAGCTTTCTTT.

This clonotype is a singleton in its sample. The CDR3 spells CASTDRENRETQYF. The CDR3 DNA follows: TGTGCCAGTACCGACAGGGAGAACCGAGAGACCCAGTACTTC. V gene TRBV10-3 combines with J gene TRBJ2-5; 7 bases are a match to TRBD1. Germline V gene sequence: CDR1 ENHRY, CDR2 SYGVKD. The V and J ends lost 10 bases and 4 bases, in that order; junction bases with no gene match: 12. This CDR3 has 14 residues.

This chain links TRBV20-1 with TRBJ2-7, with a possible D match to TRBD2 (6 bases). Trimming took off 5 bases at V and 1 base at J, with 12 bases between the two ends. The germline CDR1 and CDR2 sequences are DFQATT and SNEGSKA (reference sequence). The CDR3 loop spans 13 amino acids. CDR3 loop: CSASWGESYEQYF. CDR3 in DNA: TGCAGTGCTTCCTGGGGGGAGTCCTACGAGCAGTACTTC.

The chain combines TRBV4-3 with TRBJ2-4; D is ambiguous. The CDR3 runs 17 residues. Deletions cut 0 bases from V and 5 bases from J, with 17 bases between. Germline CDR1 is LGHNA and CDR2 is YSLEER. Here the CDR3 DNA reads TGCGCCAGCAGCCAAGAATGGATAGAAGCGCTTGAAAACATTCAGTACTTC. This encodes CASSQEWIEALENIQYF.

The V call is TRBV7-2, the J call TRBJ2-3; 11 bases are shared with TRBD2. Germline CDR1 reads SGHTA; CDR2 reads FQGNSA. This CDR3 has 16 amino acids. V dropped 3 bases and J dropped 0; count of bases not matched to a gene: 2. The CDR3 reads CASSLTSGVSTDTQYF. In nucleotides, the CDR3 is TGTGCCAGCAGCTTGACTAGCGGGGTTAGCACAGATACGCAGTATTTT.

This clonotype has a handful of counts. The J gene is TRBJ1-1, the V gene TRBV5-1; TRBD1 matches at 8 bases. The CDR3 has 19 residues. In germline, CDR1 is SGHRS, CDR2 YFSETQ. After removal of 3 bases from V and 1 base from J, the junction contained 17 bases not matched to a gene. CDR3 in amino acids: CASSYGQGKARNWNTEAFF. In DNA form, the CDR3 reads TGCGCCAGCAGCTACGGACAGGGAAAGGCTCGAAACTGGAACACTGAAGCTTTCTTT.

This clonotype has more than one count but fewer than ten. The rearrangement links TRBV20-1 to TRBJ1-2, with 7 bases identical to TRBD1. Germline assignment: CDR1 DFQATT and CDR2 SNEGSKA (reference sequence). CDR3 length: 14 residues. Trimming cost V 0 bases and J 4 bases; bases outside gene matches: 5. The CDR3: CSARDPGQLYGYTF. CDR3 sequence (DNA): TGCAGTGCTAGAGATCCGGGACAGCTCTATGGCTACACCTTC.

The rearrangement links TRBV20-1 to TRBJ1-2, with D maybe TRBD1 (6 bases). The CDR3 is made up of 16 amino acids. Germline CDR1 DFQATT, CDR2 SNEGSKA (reference sequence). The V end was cut by 4 bases, the J end by 0 bases, with 18 bases between. Here the CDR3 reads CSANLAGAPANYGYTF. CDR3 nucleotides: TGCAGTGCTAACTTGGCAGGGGCCCCAGCTAACTATGGCTACACCTTC.